Listed below are T cell receptor beta chains from one sample, sequenced in a study of metastatic and nonmetastatic thyroid tumors. Using MiXCR, TCRdb re-called clones from the PCR reads. There are 4,500 to 6,000 clones in the sample; less than 20% occur only once, and approximately 6.4% lies in the top ten. Sequencing used adjacent normal tissue. These receptors all stem from a female donor with papillary thyroid cancer or a benign thyroid nodule (not recorded which). Some clones in this sample may be carry-over from other donors' samples. The CDR3 runs from the conserved cysteine through the conserved F or W. The order of the fields is V gene, CDR3 length, CDR3 protein.

v_call: TRBV4-2
cdr3_length: 15
cdr3_aa: CASSQVYDYSYEQYF

v_call: TRBV6-1
cdr3_length: 14
cdr3_aa: CASSLTGPNQPQHF

v_call: TRBV6-5
cdr3_length: 13
cdr3_aa: CTSSYTALHGYTF

v_call: TRBV7-6
cdr3_length: 13
cdr3_aa: CASSPLRPGELFF

v_call: TRBV11-2
cdr3_length: 17
cdr3_aa: CASSLLGKGTGDTEAFF

v_call: TRBV2
cdr3_length: 14
cdr3_aa: CASISKGGNQPQHF

v_call: TRBV24-1
cdr3_length: 13
cdr3_aa: CATSSSYNSPLHF

v_call: TRBV11-2
cdr3_length: 16
cdr3_aa: CASSLQRERSKDEQFF

v_call: TRBV7-8
cdr3_length: 16
cdr3_aa: CASSLERGGTYNEQFF

v_call: TRBV18
cdr3_length: 12
cdr3_aa: CASSRGTGELFF

v_call: TRBV5-1
cdr3_length: 15
cdr3_aa: CASSFGTADNSPLHF

v_call: TRBV5-6
cdr3_length: 15
cdr3_aa: CASSFAAGISRTQYF

v_call: TRBV28
cdr3_length: 16
cdr3_aa: CASSSTGGSSYNEQFF

v_call: TRBV12-3/TRBV12-4
cdr3_length: 15
cdr3_aa: CASSFSDGSKNEQFF

v_call: TRBV20-1
cdr3_length: 15
cdr3_aa: CSARDPDRWLFEQYF

v_call: TRBV6-2/TRBV6-3
cdr3_length: 18
cdr3_aa: CASSSYYGSSGNTGELFF

v_call: TRBV10-2
cdr3_length: 17
cdr3_aa: CASTGLAGPGSYNEQFF

v_call: TRBV7-8
cdr3_length: 17
cdr3_aa: CASSSDRLEGDGNTIYF

v_call: TRBV12-3/TRBV12-4
cdr3_length: 15
cdr3_aa: CASSSQGGNYYGYTF

v_call: TRBV4-1
cdr3_length: 17
cdr3_aa: CASSQSPGGGGRETQYF

v_call: TRBV6-2/TRBV6-3
cdr3_length: 17
cdr3_aa: CASSYLFGAGGPGEQFF

v_call: TRBV5-1
cdr3_length: 17
cdr3_aa: CASSLTNSGIGYNEQFF

v_call: TRBV24-1
cdr3_length: 16
cdr3_aa: CATSDLGGPRADTQYF

v_call: TRBV12-3/TRBV12-4
cdr3_length: 18
cdr3_aa: CASSLAFGLFTNTGELFF

v_call: TRBV5-1
cdr3_length: 15
cdr3_aa: CASSLGVTSQETQYF

v_call: TRBV30
cdr3_length: 16
cdr3_aa: CAWSRGQGAVFTEAFF